This T cell receptor beta chain was profiled in a study of blood T cell repertoires in COVID-19. This CDR3 spans 13 amino acids. Per the germline V gene, CDR1 is SGHNT and CDR2 is YYREEE (reference sequence). Deletions cut 7 bases from V and 4 bases from J, with 14 bases between. The protocol was immunoSEQ multiplex PCR, while the TCRdb copy is restricted to in-frame clones and leaves out a portion. The sample includes 120,000 to 150,000 clones, 75% to 85% seen only once; the top ten take 7% to 9%. The sequence came from a human donor with acute or convalescent COVID-19. The donor label of this sample is uncertain. This chain joins TRBV5-4 and TRBJ1-2; D is perhaps TRBD1 (5 bases). The sequenced sample consisted of peripheral blood. CDR3 coding DNA: TGTGCCAGCCGGAAGGGGCCAGGCTATGGCTACACCTTC. It encodes CASRKGPGYGYTF.